The 27 T cell receptor beta chains listed next were all sequenced from one sample in a study of blood T cell repertoires in COVID-19. The repertoire was sequenced with immunoSEQ multiplex PCR; TCRdb's copy has only in-frame clones and lacks some. This table holds 90,000 to 150,000 clones, roughly nine tenths found once. Sequencing was carried out using peripheral blood. The origin of the receptors is a man in his 70s who had recovered from COVID-19.

The rearrangement uses TRBV9 and TRBJ2-5, with TRBD1 as a possible D gene (6 bases). Germline-derived CDR1 and CDR2 are SGDLS and YYNGEE. CDR3 length equals 14 residues. V dropped 8 bases and J dropped 5 bases, with 19 bases sitting between them. Here the CDR3 reads CASNLGQSWETQYF. CDR3 coding DNA: TGTGCCAGTAACCTAGGACAGTCTTGGGAGACCCAGTACTTC.

This chain uses TRBV4-3 with TRBJ1-2; a possible D gene is TRBD1 (6 bases). The CDR3 has 18 residues. V was clipped by 0 bases and J by 7 bases, with 24 bases between them. CDR1 and CDR2 from the germline V gene are LGHNA and YSLEER. The CDR3 sequence: CASSQEQTTPQGPGGYTF. The CDR3 DNA sequence: TGCGCCAGCAGCCAAGAGCAAACGACCCCACAGGGACCTGGTGGCTACACCTTC.

The chain has TRBV10-3 and TRBJ1-1; the D gene is possibly TRBD1 (6 bases). Deletions cut 6 bases from V and 3 bases from J, with 17 bases between. CDR3 length: 15 residues. Germline-derived CDR1 and CDR2 are ENHRY and SYGVKD. The CDR3 DNA sequence: TGTGCCATCAGGCAGGGGTCCGGGTGGGACACTGAAGCTTTCTTT. Protein: CAIRQGSGWDTEAFF.

V gene TRBV7-6 combines with J gene TRBJ2-7; perhaps TRBD1 as D (6 bases). The CDR3 spans 12 residues. The V gene lost 2 bases and the J gene lost 4 bases, with 6 bases spanning the gap. Germline CDR1 reads SGHVS; CDR2 reads FNYEAQ. The CDR3 coding sequence is TGTGCCAGCAGCTTAACAGGGTACGAGCAGTACTTC. Translating it yields CASSLTGYEQYF.

This clone was seen a few times. The J gene is TRBJ2-3, the V gene TRBV2; 10 nucleotides line up with TRBD1. Looked up from germline, CDR1 is SNHLY and CDR2 is FYNNEI. This CDR3 has 14 amino acids. The J segment lost 3 bases and the V segment lost 4 bases, leaving 1 base of the junction unmatched. CDR3 loop: CASSGTGGTDTQYF. The CDR3 DNA is TGTGCCAGCAGTGGGACAGGGGGGACAGATACGCAGTATTTT.

V and J are TRBV11-2 and TRBJ2-1; perhaps TRBD2 as D (6 bases). The V gene's germline CDR1 is SGHAT and CDR2 FQNNGV. The CDR3 loop spans 14 amino acids. Trimming left V 0 bases short and J 9 bases short, with 12 bases between. The CDR3 sequence is CASSLDPRRGEQFF. Written as DNA, the CDR3 is TGTGCCAGCAGCTTAGATCCCCGGAGGGGTGAGCAGTTCTTC.

This chain connects TRBV7-9 to TRBJ1-6, with D hard to call. The CDR3 sequence is 12 residues long. Per the germline V gene, CDR1 is SEHNR and CDR2 is FQNEAQ (reference sequence). Trimming cost V 1 base and J 13 bases, with 8 bases left between them. CDR3 amino acids: CASSLDAIPLHF. DNA of the CDR3: TGTGCCAGCAGCTTAGATGCTATCCCCCTCCACTTT.

The J gene is TRBJ2-5, the V gene TRBV7-8; D unresolved. The V gene's germline CDR1 is SGHVS and CDR2 FQNEAQ. The CDR3 covers 12 residues. V lost 5 bases, J lost 5 bases, and 9 bases lay in between. CDR3 loop: CASSPFRETQYF. The CDR3 region has the DNA TGTGCCAGCAGCCCTTTCAGGGAGACCCAGTACTTC.

The chain couples TRBV5-5 to TRBJ1-2; tentatively, D is TRBD1 (5 bases). CDR3 size: 14 residues. V lost 1 base and J lost 7, with 14 bases in between. CDR1 is SGHKS, CDR2 YYEKEE, per germline (reference sequence). The CDR3 protein is CASSLMGGTGGYTF. The CDR3, as DNA: TGTGCCAGCAGCTTGATGGGCGGGACGGGTGGCTACACCTTC.

This chain links TRBV18 with TRBJ1-5, with TRBD1 identical over 7 bases. The germline V gene encodes CDR1 KGHSH and CDR2 LQKENI. This CDR3 comprises 15 residues. V trimming: 4 bases; J trimming: 9 bases; junction bases outside the gene matches: 12. CDR3 DNA sequence: TGTGCCAGCTCACTAGGGGGCCAGGGAAGGGGGCCCCAGCATTTT. It is translated as CASSLGGQGRGPQHF.

CDR3 sequence (DNA): TGTGCCAGCAGTTTTCAGGGGGCTTTCGGCAAAAACATTCAGTACTTC. Its translation is CASSFQGAFGKNIQYF. V gene TRBV28 combines with J gene TRBJ2-4, with TRBD1 matching over 8 bases. This CDR3 contains 16 residues. CDR1 is MDHEN and CDR2 is SYDVKM in the germline V gene. The trim removed 3 bases at V and 3 bases at J, leaving 7 bases unmatched.

The sample holds one count of this clone. The J gene is TRBJ1-1, the V gene TRBV27, with D perhaps matching TRBD1 (6 bases). V lost 3 bases and J 7 bases, leaving 12 bases between the germline ends. Germline V lookup: CDR1 MNHEY, CDR2 SMNVEV (reference sequence). CDR3 length: 13 residues. CDR3 DNA: TGTGCCAGCAGTTTCCTTGACAGGAGTGAAGCTTTCTTT. Translation gives CASSFLDRSEAFF.

There are many counts of this clone. The chain is built from TRBV7-9 and TRBJ2-3; TRBD2 aligns across 11 bases. Germline trimming cut 6 bases from V and 4 bases from J; bases unmatched to any gene: 6. The CDR3 contains 15 residues. Germline assignment: CDR1 SEHNR and CDR2 FQNEAQ (reference sequence). The DNA for the CDR3 is TGTGCCAGCAGGGGGGGACTAGCGGCTTCAGATACGCAGTATTTT. Translating gives CASRGGLAASDTQYF. The variable domain in full, completed from reference TRBV7-9 and TRBJ2-3, reads DTGVSQNPRHKITKRGQNVTFRCDPISEHNRLYWYRQTLGQGPEFLTYFQNEAQLEKSRLLSDRFSAERPKGSFSTLEIQRTEQGDSAMYLCASRGGLAASDTQYFGPGTRLTVL.

The chain has TRBV3-1 (or the pseudogene TRBV3-2) and TRBJ2-4; 7 positions agree with TRBD1. This CDR3 spans 15 amino acids. Trimming at V came to 1 base and at J to 5 bases, leaving 5 bases not matched to a gene. Germline CDR1 reads LGHDT; CDR2 reads YNNKEL (reference sequence). The CDR3 loop reads CASSQADRAENIQYF. The CDR3 bases are TGTGCCAGCAGCCAAGCTGACAGGGCGGAAAACATTCAGTACTTC.

CDR3 in amino acids: CASSLSVRDTEAFF. For the CDR3, the DNA is TGTGCCAGCAGCTTATCGGTCCGGGACACTGAAGCTTTCTTT. The J gene is TRBJ1-1, the V gene TRBV7-8, with unresolved D. The CDR3 length is 14 residues. Germline-derived CDR1 and CDR2 are SGHVS and FQNEAQ. V was pared by 2 bases and J by 3 bases, with 10 bases between.

The rearrangement links TRBV7-8 to TRBJ1-4; 7 nucleotides match TRBD1. Germline loops: CDR1 SGHVS, CDR2 FQNEAQ. The V and J ends lost 5 bases and 11 bases, in that order; junction bases with no gene match: 5. This CDR3 contains 12 residues. For the CDR3, the DNA is TGTGCCAGCAGCCTGAGGGGGCGCAAACTGTTTTTT. Its translation: CASSLRGRKLFF.

The chain is built from TRBV27 and TRBJ1-1; tentatively, D is TRBD1 (5 bases). The CDR3 runs 17 residues. Germline-derived CDR1 and CDR2 are MNHEY and SMNVEV (reference sequence). Trimming stripped 3 bases from V and 0 bases from J, with 17 bases between. The CDR3 loop reads CASSFTGGVSMNTEAFF. The CDR3 DNA reads as TGTGCCAGCAGTTTCACAGGCGGCGTTTCTATGAACACTGAAGCTTTCTTT.

The chain joins TRBV9 to TRBJ1-2, with unresolved D. V lost 0 bases and J lost 8, with 8 bases in between. The CDR3 runs 12 residues. CDR1 and CDR2 from the germline V gene are SGDLS and YYNGEE. The CDR3 sequence is CASSVGEGGYTF. DNA of the CDR3: TGTGCCAGCAGCGTAGGGGAGGGCGGCTACACCTTC. Filled out from reference TRBV9 and TRBJ1-2, the complete variable domain reads DSGVTQTPKHLITATGQRVTLRCSPRSGDLSVYWYQQSLDQGLQFLIQYYNGEERAKGNILERFSAQQFPDLHSELNLSSLELGDSALYFCASSVGEGGYTFGSGTRLTVV.

The rearrangement joins TRBV11-2 to TRBJ1-6; TRBD1 matches 8 bases. J was trimmed by 6 bases and V by 3 bases; bases with no gene match: 4. The CDR3 contains 15 residues. In germline, CDR1 is SGHAT, CDR2 FQNNGV. CDR3 DNA: TGTGCCAGCAGCTTTGGACAGGGAGGTAATTCACCCCTCCACTTT. This encodes CASSFGQGGNSPLHF. The full variable domain, its missing parts supplied by reference TRBV11-2 and TRBJ1-6, is EAGVAQSPRYKIIEKRQSVAFWCNPISGHATLYWYQQILGQGPKLLIQFQNNGVVDDSQLPKDRFSAERLKGVDSTLKIQPAKLEDSAVYLCASSFGQGGNSPLHFGNGTRLTVT.

This chain links TRBV6-1 with TRBJ1-5, with TRBD1 matching over 10 bases. CDR1 MNHNS and CDR2 SASEGT come from the germline V gene. The V and J ends lost 3 bases and 3 bases, in that order; junction bases with no gene match: 5. The CDR3 sequence is 16 residues long. The DNA for the CDR3 is TGTGCCAGCAGTGATTGGGACAGGGGCCCCAATCAGCCCCAGCATTTT. Its protein is CASSDWDRGPNQPQHF.

This sequence joins TRBV4-1 and TRBJ2-5; no definite D call. The CDR3 loop spans 14 amino acids. V was clipped by 0 bases and J by 4 bases, with 9 bases between them. Germline-derived CDR1 and CDR2 are MGHRA and YSYEKL. CDR3 coding DNA: TGCGCCAGCAGCCAAGATTTGGCGGTAGAGACCCAGTACTTC. It yields the protein CASSQDLAVETQYF.

The V and J genes are TRBV29-1 and TRBJ2-4; tentatively, D is TRBD2 (6 bases). Germline V gene data show CDR1 as SQVTM and CDR2 as ANQGSEA. The ends were cut back, 3 bases at V and 2 bases at J, with 8 bases in the middle. The CDR3 covers 13 residues. DNA of the CDR3: TGCAGCGTTGAGGAGGGATCCAAAAACATTCAGTACTTC. As protein: CSVEEGSKNIQYF.

The V gene is TRBV4-1, the J gene TRBJ2-1; 9 bases fit TRBD2. The V gene end was trimmed by 0 bases and the J gene end by 10 bases; junction bases not matched to a gene: 10. The CDR3 covers 16 residues. Germline V gene data show CDR1 as MGHRA and CDR2 as YSYEKL. CDR3 nucleotides: TGCGCCAGCAGCCAAGATGGAGGAGCGGGGGGAGTGGAGCAGTTCTTC. Amino acids: CASSQDGGAGGVEQFF.

This chain links TRBV9 with TRBJ1-2; 11 bases map to TRBD1. The CDR3 sequence is 15 residues long. CDR1 is SGDLS, CDR2 YYNGEE, per germline. The V segment lost 3 bases and the J segment 5 bases; nucleotides outside the gene matches: 6. CDR3 nucleotides: TGTGCCAGCAGCGGCCGGGACAGGGGGACATATGGCTACACCTTC. As protein: CASSGRDRGTYGYTF.

The V call is TRBV28, the J call TRBJ2-7; D gene uncertain. Deletions cut 3 bases from V and 2 bases from J, with 5 bases between. The CDR3 has 12 amino acids. Germline values: CDR1 MDHEN, CDR2 SYDVKM. The CDR3 reads CASSFLTYEQYF. CDR3 nucleotide sequence: TGTGCCAGCAGTTTCCTTACCTACGAGCAGTACTTC. The complete variable domain, with remaining parts taken from reference TRBV28 and TRBJ2-7, reads DVKVTQSSRYLVKRTGEKVFLECVQDMDHENMFWYRQDPGLGLRLIYFSYDVKMKEKGDIPEGYSVSREKKERFSLILESASTNQTSMYLCASSFLTYEQYFGPGTRLTVT.

The chain has TRBV13 and TRBJ2-1; TRBD2 matches 11 bases. Per germline, CDR1 PRHDT and CDR2 FYEKMQ (reference sequence). The V gene end was trimmed by 5 bases and the J gene end by 2 bases; junction bases not matched to a gene: 8. The CDR3 covers 17 residues. The CDR3 loop is CASSLKGLAVTYNEQFF. In DNA, the CDR3 is TGTGCCAGCAGCCTAAAGGGACTAGCGGTTACCTACAATGAGCAGTTCTTC.

This chain joins TRBV5-1 and TRBJ2-5; D remains unclear. V was pared by 4 bases and J by 2 bases, with 9 bases between. The CDR3 covers 13 residues. Germline V gives CDR1 SGHRS, CDR2 YFSETQ. CDR3 bases: TGCGCCAGCAGCCCAAATCTACAAGAGACCCAGTACTTC. This gives the protein CASSPNLQETQYF.